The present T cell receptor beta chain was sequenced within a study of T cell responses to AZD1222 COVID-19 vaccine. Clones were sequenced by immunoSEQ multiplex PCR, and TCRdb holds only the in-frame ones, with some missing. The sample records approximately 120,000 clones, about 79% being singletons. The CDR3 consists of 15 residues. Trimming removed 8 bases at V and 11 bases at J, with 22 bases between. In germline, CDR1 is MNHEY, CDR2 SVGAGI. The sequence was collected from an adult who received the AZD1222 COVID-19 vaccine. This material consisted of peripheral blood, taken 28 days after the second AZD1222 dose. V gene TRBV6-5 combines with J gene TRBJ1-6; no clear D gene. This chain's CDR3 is CASPRWPAAKPPLHF. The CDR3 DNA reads TGTGCCAGCCCCCGCTGGCCGGCGGCAAAGCCACCCCTCCACTTT.